The clone carrying this T cell receptor beta chain was observed a few times. These data originate in a study of blood T cell repertoires in COVID-19. Study context: The samples span acute and convalescent COVID-19 from the United States, Italy and Spain. The analysed material was cDNA or gDNA that came from T cells, B-cell-depleted T cells, or PBMCs.

V was cut by 0 bases and J by 6 bases, with 9 bases left in between. Germline V gives CDR1 GTSNPN, CDR2 SVGIG (reference sequence). This CDR3 contains 12 residues. Authors' processing steps: Nucleated cell counts were estimated from reference gene primer amplification. The assay was immunoSEQ multiplex PCR, and TCRdb's table has in-frame clones only and misses some. The DNA was the basis for D and trimming; V, J and clone size are from that table. The sample has about 120,000 clones; roughly 80% are singletons. This rearrangement joins TRBV30 to TRBJ2-7, with D maybe TRBD1 (5 bases). The sequenced sample was peripheral blood. The TCR sequence derives from a man aged 70-80 years with acute or convalescent COVID-19. The CDR3 bases are TGTGCCTGGAGTGTGGGAAGGGGCGAGCAGTACTTC. It encodes CAWSVGRGEQYF.